This T cell receptor (beta chain) was captured by sequencing in a study of cytomegalovirus exposure and HLA in healthy donors. Findings and caveats of the study: In vitro confirmation showed a few CMV-associated chains to be CMV antigen specific.

A remark on this clone: Its antigen is unknown.

Profiling relied on immunoSEQ multiplex PCR, and the TCRdb table lists in-frame clones only, not all of them. Here the sample spans about 130,000 clones, approximately 89% being singletons. The CDR3 is 17 amino acids. The ends lost 4 bases at V and 6 bases at J; junction bases unmatched: 14. Germline V lookup: CDR1 LNHDA, CDR2 SQIVND (reference sequence). Sample: PBMCs. V and J are TRBV19 and TRBJ1-5; TRBD1 matches at 8 bases. This receptor was obtained from a woman aged 18 to 35 in good health and CMV-seropositive. The CDR3 nucleotides read TGTGCCAGTAGTACCTGGACAGGGCTCGTTGGCGGTCAGCCCCAGCATTTT. Protein sequence: CASSTWTGLVGGQPQHF.